Listed below are T cell receptor beta chains from one sample, sequenced in a study of OX40 agonist ivuxolimab in advanced cancers. Clones were sequenced by immunoSEQ multiplex PCR, and TCRdb holds only the in-frame ones, with some missing. The sample holds about 82,000 clones, 91% seen once. The material was CD4+ or CD8+ T cells sorted from blood, obtained in a trial of the OX40 agonist ivuxolimab. The receptors come from an adult with an advanced solid tumor such as melanoma, head and neck, liver or kidney cancer. The CDR3 runs from the conserved cysteine through the conserved F or W. The D gene is left open where the match is weak. Not all rows give a size; the values are once, few, many and, for expanded clones, a class.

cdr3_length j_call v_call d_call clone_size cdr3_aa cdr3_nt
17 TRBJ1-3 TRBV28 - - CASSPPPSIPSGNTIYF TGTGCCAGCAGTCCTCCCCCATCTATCCCCTCTGGAAACACCATATATTTT
13 TRBJ2-3 TRBV25-1 - - CASSPSGEDTQYF TGTGCCAGCAGTCCATCCGGGGAAGATACGCAGTATTTT
17 TRBJ2-1 TRBV10-1 - - CASSGSPGLLSYNEQFF TGCGCCAGCAGTGGATCTCCGGGACTGCTGTCCTACAATGAGCAGTTCTTC
13 TRBJ2-1 TRBV11-3 - - CASSSERLNEQFF TGTGCCAGCAGCTCAGAGCGGCTCAATGAGCAGTTCTTC
15 TRBJ2-1 TRBV28 - - CASSRGLVGYNEQFF TGTGCCAGCAGTCGAGGACTGGTTGGCTACAATGAGCAGTTCTTC
12 TRBJ1-1 TRBV11-3 - - CASSYIETEAFF TGTGCCAGCAGCTACATTGAGACTGAAGCTTTCTTT
16 TRBJ1-4 TRBV7-9 TRBD1 - CASSLAPGQGNEKLFF TGTGCCAGCAGCTTAGCTCCGGGACAGGGGAATGAAAAACTGTTTTTT
15 TRBJ1-1 TRBV5-1 - once CASSLYTGPNTEAFF TGCGCCAGCAGCTTGTATACAGGGCCGAACACTGAAGCTTTCTTT
15 TRBJ2-7 TRBV28 - - CASSSLGRGSFEQYF TGTGCCAGCAGTTCTCTCGGACGCGGGTCATTCGAGCAGTACTTC
17 TRBJ2-7 TRBV28 TRBD1 - CASSASPGQGGSYEQYF TGTGCCAGCAGTGCCTCACCGGGACAGGGGGGCTCCTACGAGCAGTACTTC
11 TRBJ1-1 TRBV28 - - CASRAPSEAFF TGTGCCAGCAGGGCCCCTTCCGAAGCTTTCTTT
13 TRBJ2-1 TRBV29-1 - - CSPTFLSYNEQFF TGCAGCCCTACTTTTCTCTCCTACAATGAGCAGTTCTTC
17 TRBJ1-3 TRBV18 - - CASSPKNRESSGNTIYF TGTGCCAGCTCACCGAAGAACAGGGAGAGCTCTGGAAACACCATATATTTT
13 TRBJ2-5 TRBV10-3 TRBD2 - CAISGGIQETQYF TGTGCCATTTCGGGGGGGATCCAAGAGACCCAGTACTTC
14 TRBJ2-1 TRBV18 TRBD1 - CASSPRDSYNEQFF TGTGCCAGCTCACCACGGGACAGCTACAATGAGCAGTTCTTC
14 TRBJ2-2 TRBV5-1 TRBD1 - CATRGQAYTGELFF TGCGCCACCAGGGGACAGGCGTACACCGGGGAGCTGTTTTTT
15 TRBJ2-7 TRBV5-4 TRBD1 - CASRSSGQGKDEQYF TGTGCCAGCAGATCTTCTGGACAGGGGAAAGACGAGCAGTACTTC
12 TRBJ2-7 TRBV10-3 - - CAISPTDYEQYF TGTGCCATCAGCCCGACAGACTACGAGCAGTACTTC
10 TRBJ2-7 TRBV20-1 - - CSASVYEQYF TGCAGTGCTAGCGTCTACGAGCAGTACTTC
16 TRBJ2-5 TRBV6-5 - - CASSSAGGYSGETQYF TGTGCCAGCAGTTCCGCCGGGGGTTACTCCGGGGAGACCCAGTACTTC
13 TRBJ2-1 TRBV4-1 - - CASSQDPHNEQFF TGCGCCAGCAGCCAAGATCCGCACAATGAGCAGTTCTTC
13 TRBJ2-1 TRBV7-2 - - CASSSYEGGEQFF TGTGCCAGCAGCTCGTATGAAGGAGGGGAGCAGTTCTTC
15 TRBJ2-1 TRBV5-5 - - CASSLGQGSYNEQFF TGTGCCAGCAGCTTGGGGCAGGGCTCCTACAATGAGCAGTTCTTC
15 TRBJ1-6 TRBV10-3 TRBD1 - CAISGTGDPHSPLHF TGTGCCATCAGTGGGACAGGGGACCCGCATTCACCCCTCCACTTT
13 TRBJ2-1 TRBV7-3 - - CASSSLEHNEQFF TGTGCCAGCAGCTCCCTTGAACACAATGAGCAGTTCTTC
15 TRBJ2-3 TRBV19 TRBD1 - CASRNPGQGTDTQYF TGTGCCAGTAGAAACCCGGGACAGGGCACAGATACGCAGTATTTT
15 TRBJ2-3 TRBV5-1 TRBD2 - CASSVTGGPSDTQYF TGCGCCAGCAGCGTCACGGGAGGGCCCTCAGATACGCAGTATTTT
15 TRBJ1-5 TRBV9 - - CASSVGVLSNQPQHF TGTGCCAGCAGCGTAGGGGTCCTTAGCAATCAGCCCCAGCATTTT
16 TRBJ2-3 TRBV7-9 TRBD2 - CASSLRGLAGGDTQYF TGTGCCAGCAGCTTGCGCGGACTAGCGGGAGGAGATACGCAGTATTTT
16 TRBJ2-2 TRBV28 TRBD2 - CASSFRGLGGAGELFF TGTGCCAGCAGTTTTCGGGGACTAGGAGGGGCCGGGGAGCTGTTTTTT
16 TRBJ2-2 TRBV5-4 - - CASTKGYRGNTGELFF TGTGCCAGCACAAAGGGGTACAGAGGGAACACCGGGGAGCTGTTTTTT
15 TRBJ1-1 TRBV13 TRBD1 - CASSPDRGLNTEAFF TGTGCCAGCAGCCCCGACAGGGGCCTGAACACTGAAGCTTTCTTT
16 TRBJ1-4 TRBV9 TRBD1 - CASSGDRGATNEKLFF TGTGCCAGCAGCGGAGACAGGGGAGCAACTAATGAAAAACTGTTTTTT
16 TRBJ2-2 TRBV27 TRBD2 - CASSWRTSGVGGELFF TGTGCCAGCAGTTGGAGGACTAGCGGTGTGGGGGGGGAGCTGTTTTTT
14 TRBJ1-1 TRBV7-2 - few CASSLGAENTEAFF TGTGCCAGCAGCTTAGGGGCAGAGAACACTGAAGCTTTCTTT
17 TRBJ2-5 TRBV5-1 TRBD2 - CASSLAQLAGEVETQYF TGCGCCAGCAGCTTGGCCCAACTAGCGGGAGAGGTGGAGACCCAGTACTTC
13 TRBJ1-5 TRBV30 - - CAWSSSGNQPQHF TGTGCCTGGAGTTCGTCCGGCAATCAGCCCCAGCATTTT
14 TRBJ2-7 TRBV27 - few CASSLSRAIYEQYF TGTGCCAGCAGTTTGAGCAGGGCGATATACGAGCAGTACTTC
13 TRBJ2-5 TRBV19 - - CASSSSGKETQYF TGTGCCAGTAGTAGTAGCGGAAAAGAGACCCAGTACTTC
15 TRBJ1-4 TRBV7-9 - - CASSLVGAANEKLFF TGTGCCAGCAGCTTAGTGGGGGCGGCTAATGAAAAACTGTTTTTT
14 TRBJ1-1 TRBV9 TRBD1 - CASSARSGTGEAFF TGTGCCAGCAGCGCCCGGTCCGGGACAGGTGAAGCTTTCTTT